This T cell receptor beta chain originates from a study of control samples from healthy donors and cancer patients. The CDR3 runs to 13 residues. V was shortened by 3 bases and J by 4 bases, with 9 bases between the two germline ends. Germline V CDR1 and CDR2: MNHEY, SMNVEV (reference sequence). This clone showed up just once. The assay was immunoSEQ multiplex PCR, and TCRdb's table has in-frame clones only and misses some. The sample yields around 230,000 clones, around 94% seen once. This rearrangement joins TRBV27 to TRBJ1-2, with no clear D. The source of this sequence is a man aged 50 or older in good health. The sequenced sample consisted of blood. In DNA, the CDR3 is TGTGCCAGCAGTTTGAGGGATGGCTATGGCTACACCTTC. Its translation: CASSLRDGYGYTF.